A single sample is the source of the 19 T cell receptor beta chains below, sequenced in a study of beta chain features in type 1 diabetes. Whole-study results and caveats: The study found moderately but significantly shorter TCRB CDR3s in all four CD4+ subsets of Type 1 diabetes patients.

These receptors lack a known antigen. Since all of the isolated RNA was reverse transcribed, expressed TCRB transcripts were what got sequenced. The method was immunoSEQ multiplex PCR; TCRdb's version includes in-frame clones alone and lacks a portion of them. Here the sample spans around 360,000 clones, roughly 12% being singletons. The material sequenced was naive CD4+ T cells from blood. The receptors stem from a woman under 30 with type 1 diabetes.

This clone has more than one count but fewer than ten. This chain links TRBV29-1 with TRBJ2-7; the match to TRBD2 covers 10 bases. This CDR3 is built from 15 residues. The V segment lost 6 bases and the J segment 1 base; nucleotides outside the gene matches: 9. Per the germline V gene, CDR1 is SQVTM and CDR2 is ANQGSEA. DNA for the CDR3: TGCAGCGTCCATAGGACTAGCGGAGAATCCTACGAGCAGTACTTC. This encodes CSVHRTSGESYEQYF.

J is TRBJ2-5 and V is TRBV7-2, with no clear D. The germline CDR1 and CDR2 sequences are SGHTA and FQGNSA. V gave up 3 bases and J gave up 2 bases, with 7 bases separating them. The CDR3 loop spans 13 amino acids. Here the CDR3 reads CASSFYLQETQYF. Here the CDR3 DNA reads TGTGCCAGCAGCTTTTACCTACAAGAGACCCAGTACTTC.

The chain has TRBV5-1 and TRBJ2-1, with D possibly matching TRBD2 (6 bases). Trimming stripped 6 bases from V and 8 bases from J, with 15 bases between. Germline CDR1 SGHRS, CDR2 YFSETQ. The CDR3 sequence is 13 residues long. DNA of the CDR3: TGCGCCAGCACCCGGGGCGGGATCGATGAGCAGTTCTTC. Its translation is CASTRGGIDEQFF. The full variable domain, in which reference TRBV5-1 and TRBJ2-1 provide the parts outside the CDR3, is KAGVTQTPRYLIKTRGQQVTLSCSPISGHRSVSWYQQTPGQGLQFLFEYFSETQRNKGNFPGRFSGRQFSNSRSEMNVSTLELGDSALYLCASTRGGIDEQFFGPGTRLTVL.

As for this clone: Other DNA sequences in the sample encode the same CDR3. The chain is built from TRBV9 and TRBJ2-1; 7 bases match TRBD2. V dropped 0 bases and J dropped 4; count of bases not matched to a gene: 4. Germline CDR1 reads SGDLS; CDR2 reads YYNGEE. The CDR3 runs to 15 residues. The CDR3: CASSVATGGYNEQFF. Written as DNA, the CDR3 is TGTGCCAGCAGCGTAGCTACGGGGGGTTACAATGAGCAGTTCTTC.

A few counts support this clone. The V gene is TRBV2, the J gene TRBJ1-5, with D perhaps TRBD1 (6 bases). CDR3 length equals 13 residues. Germline V lookup: CDR1 SNHLY, CDR2 FYNNEI. V was cut by 6 bases and J by 2 bases, with 8 bases left in between. The CDR3 DNA reads TGTGCCAGCAGGGACAGCCGCAATCAGCCCCAGCATTTT. Translating gives CASRDSRNQPQHF.

The chain uses TRBV4-3 and TRBJ2-1, with TRBD2 identical over 10 bases. CDR3 size: 15 residues. V shed 4 bases, J shed 7 bases, and the junction held 7 bases outside the gene matches. The V gene's germline CDR1 is LGHNA and CDR2 YSLEER. CDR3 region: CASSPIATSGNEQFF. The CDR3 DNA is TGCGCCAGCAGCCCCATTGCGACTAGCGGGAATGAGCAGTTCTTC.

The DNA for the CDR3 is TGTGCCAGCAGCCGCCGGGACAGCTATGGCTACACCTTC. Translated: CASSRRDSYGYTF. This chain links TRBV7-9 with TRBJ1-2; 7 bases map to TRBD1. V was clipped by 5 bases and J by 4 bases; unmatched bases: 4. CDR1 and CDR2 from the germline V gene are SEHNR and FQNEAQ (reference sequence). The CDR3 is 13 residues long.

This clone was picked up a small number of times. V usage is TRBV19 and J usage is TRBJ1-2; D is uncertain. The length of the CDR3 is 12 residues. V was clipped by 10 bases and J by 3 bases, with 12 bases between them. From germline, CDR1 is LNHDA and CDR2 SQIVND (reference sequence). For the CDR3, the DNA is TGTGCCACCCAAGCTACTGACTATGGCTACACCTTC. Protein product: CATQATDYGYTF.

This clone appeared a few times. This rearrangement joins TRBV19 to TRBJ1-6; TRBD1 is a possible D gene (6 bases). From germline, CDR1 is LNHDA and CDR2 SQIVND (reference sequence). V was pared by 10 bases and J by 5 bases, with 15 bases between. The CDR3 contains 14 residues. For the CDR3, the DNA is TGTGCCACCTCAGGACAGATCGATAATTCACCCCTCCACTTT. It translates to CATSGQIDNSPLHF.

The rearrangement joins TRBV11-3 to TRBJ2-2; D possibly corresponds to TRBD2 (7 bases). The ends were cut back, 5 bases at V and 6 bases at J, with 16 bases in the middle. The CDR3 extends over 15 amino acids. From germline, CDR1 is SGHNT and CDR2 YENEEA. CDR3 loop: CASSRGGGLAGELFF. The CDR3 DNA sequence: TGTGCCAGCAGCCGAGGGGGGGGATTGGCCGGGGAGCTGTTTTTT.

The chain employs TRBV7-9 and TRBJ2-7; 9 nucleotides align to TRBD1. CDR1 and CDR2 (germline): SEHNR, FQNEAQ (reference sequence). CDR3 length: 14 amino acids. The trim removed 5 bases at V and 6 bases at J, leaving 8 bases unmatched. The CDR3 protein is CASSPEQGAGEQYF. CDR3 DNA: TGTGCCAGCAGCCCAGAACAGGGGGCGGGCGAGCAGTACTTC.

This clone was observed a handful of times. V usage is TRBV4-3 and J usage is TRBJ2-2; D is perhaps TRBD2 (5 bases). This CDR3 contains 15 residues. Per germline, CDR1 LGHNA and CDR2 YSLEER. V lost 0 bases and J lost 6, with 11 bases in between. For the CDR3, the DNA is TGCGCCAGCAGCCAAGAGACGGGGAGAGCCGGGGAGCTGTTTTTT. Translating it yields CASSQETGRAGELFF.

The V gene is TRBV5-4, the J gene TRBJ2-7, with TRBD1 matching over 9 bases. From germline, CDR1 is SGHNT and CDR2 YYREEE (reference sequence). Germline trimming cut 7 bases from V and 5 bases from J; bases unmatched to any gene: 10. The CDR3 length is 14 residues. The CDR3 DNA is TGTGCCAGCGCCCTGGACAGGGGCACCGACGAGCAGTACTTC. Translating gives CASALDRGTDEQYF.

In its sample, this clone was seen a few times. The chain joins TRBV25-1 to TRBJ2-2, with 10 bases aligning to TRBD1. CDR3 size: 15 residues. The germline CDR1 and CDR2 sequences are MGHDK and SYGVNS. Unmatched junction bases numbered 8, after V lost 8 bases and J lost 5 bases. The CDR3 loop is CASGETGQGTGELFF. CDR3 coding DNA: TGTGCCAGCGGGGAAACGGGACAGGGGACCGGGGAGCTGTTTTTT.

The rearrangement joins TRBV4-3 to TRBJ1-5, with a possible D match to TRBD1 (5 bases). V gave up 0 bases and J gave up 4 bases, with 13 bases separating them. This CDR3 spans 16 amino acids. The germline gives CDR1 LGHNA, CDR2 YSLEER. CDR3 nucleotide sequence: TGCGCCAGCAGCCAAGAACCACAGGTCGGGAATCAGCCCCAGCATTTT. Its protein product is CASSQEPQVGNQPQHF.

The chain has TRBV14 and TRBJ2-2; D remains ambiguous. Trimming left V 0 bases short and J 4 bases short, with 15 bases between. CDR3 length equals 17 residues. The V gene's germline CDR1 is SGHDN and CDR2 FVKESK. CDR3 in DNA: TGTGCCAGCAGCCAAGATTTGGCGGAGCGACGCACCGGGGAGCTGTTTTTT. Translated: CASSQDLAERRTGELFF.

This clone has more than one count but fewer than ten. The chain joins TRBV4-3 to TRBJ2-5; possible D gene TRBD2, 7 bases. CDR3 length: 15 amino acids. Trimming cost V 1 base and J 5 bases, with 14 bases left between them. CDR1 LGHNA and CDR2 YSLEER come from the germline V gene. DNA of the CDR3: TGCGCCAGCAGCCAAGTCGGACGGGGGGCCGAGACCCAGTACTTC. It encodes CASSQVGRGAETQYF.

This clone was observed a handful of times. CDR3 residues: CASSFLAGVRVYEQYF. For the CDR3, the DNA is TGTGCCAGCAGCTTCCTAGCGGGAGTTAGGGTCTACGAGCAGTACTTC. V and J are TRBV11-1 and TRBJ2-7, with 10 bases identical to TRBD2. Germline V CDR1 and CDR2: SGHAT, FQDESV (reference sequence). V trimming: 3 bases; J trimming: 3 bases; junction bases outside the gene matches: 8. CDR3 length: 16 residues.

This sequence joins TRBV11-2 and TRBJ2-7; tentative D call: TRBD2 (6 bases). V was pared by 4 bases and J by 7 bases, with 11 bases between. Germline V gene data show CDR1 as SGHAT and CDR2 as FQNNGV. The CDR3 is 12 amino acids. The CDR3 DNA follows: TGTGCCAGCAGCTGGGACTGGGCTGAGCAGTACTTC. It yields the protein CASSWDWAEQYF. The full variable domain, rest sourced from reference TRBV11-2 and TRBJ2-7, is EAGVAQSPRYKIIEKRQSVAFWCNPISGHATLYWYQQILGQGPKLLIQFQNNGVVDDSQLPKDRFSAERLKGVDSTLKIQPAKLEDSAVYLCASSWDWAEQYFGPGTRLTVT.